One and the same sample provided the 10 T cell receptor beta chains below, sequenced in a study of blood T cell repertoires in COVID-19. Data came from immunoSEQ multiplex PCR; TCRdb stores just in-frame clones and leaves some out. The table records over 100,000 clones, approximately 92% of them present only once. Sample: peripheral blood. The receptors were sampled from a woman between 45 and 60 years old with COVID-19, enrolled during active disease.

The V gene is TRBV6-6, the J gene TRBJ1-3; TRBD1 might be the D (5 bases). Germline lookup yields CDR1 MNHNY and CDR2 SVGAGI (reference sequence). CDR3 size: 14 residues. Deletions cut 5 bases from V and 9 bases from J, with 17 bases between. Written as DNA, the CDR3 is TGTGCCAGCAGTCTCCTCAGGGTGGACGGCACCATATATTTT. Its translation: CASSLLRVDGTIYF.

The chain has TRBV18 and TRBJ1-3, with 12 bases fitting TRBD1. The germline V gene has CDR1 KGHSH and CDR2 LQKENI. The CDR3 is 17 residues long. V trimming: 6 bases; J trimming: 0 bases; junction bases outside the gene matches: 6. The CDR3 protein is CASSPGTGGFSGNTIYF. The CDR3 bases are TGTGCCAGCTCCCCCGGGACAGGGGGCTTCTCTGGAAACACCATATATTTT.

CDR3 region: CASSLWGGAENEQFF. CDR3 in DNA: TGTGCCAGCAGCCTCTGGGGGGGGGCTGAAAATGAGCAGTTCTTC. This chain links TRBV7-2 with TRBJ2-1; TRBD2 is a possible D gene (7 bases). Germline CDR1 SGHTA, CDR2 FQGNSA. Between the trimmed V and J ends, which lost 5 bases and 7 bases, there was a span of 18 bases. The CDR3 is 15 amino acids.

CDR3 sequence: CASSYRDTQYEKLFF. The CDR3 nucleotides are TGTGCCAGCAGCTACCGGGACACCCAATATGAAAAACTGTTTTTT. The V and J genes are TRBV7-8 and TRBJ1-4; D is perhaps TRBD1 (6 bases). V dropped 4 bases and J dropped 6 bases, with 15 bases sitting between them. In germline, CDR1 is SGHVS, CDR2 FQNEAQ. The CDR3 loop spans 15 amino acids.

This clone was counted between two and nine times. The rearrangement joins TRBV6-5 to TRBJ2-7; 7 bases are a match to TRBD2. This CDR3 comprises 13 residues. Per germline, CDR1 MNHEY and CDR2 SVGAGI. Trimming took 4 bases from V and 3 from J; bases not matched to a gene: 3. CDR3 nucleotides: TGTGCCAGCAGTTTTGGGGGGGACTACGAGCAGTACGTC. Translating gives CASSFGGDYEQYV.

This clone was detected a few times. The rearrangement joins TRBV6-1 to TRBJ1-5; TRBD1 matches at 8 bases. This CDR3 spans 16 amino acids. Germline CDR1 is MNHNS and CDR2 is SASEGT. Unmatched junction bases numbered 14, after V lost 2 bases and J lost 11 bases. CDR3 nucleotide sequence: TGTGCCAGCAGTGAAAACAGGGGGGCTTCGGTACAGTCCCAGCATTTT. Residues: CASSENRGASVQSQHF.

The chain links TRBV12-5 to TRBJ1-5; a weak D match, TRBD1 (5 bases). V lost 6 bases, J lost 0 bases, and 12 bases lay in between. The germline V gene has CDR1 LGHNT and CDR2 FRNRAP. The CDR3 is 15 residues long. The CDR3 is CASGPDSFSNQPQHF. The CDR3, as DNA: TGTGCTAGTGGACCAGACAGTTTTAGCAATCAGCCCCAGCATTTT. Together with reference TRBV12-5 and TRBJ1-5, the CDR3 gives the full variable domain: DARVTQTPRHKVTEMGQEVTMRCQPILGHNTVFWYRQTMMQGLELLAYFRNRAPLDDSGMPKDRFSAEMPDATLATLKIQPSEPRDSAVYFCASGPDSFSNQPQHFGDGTRLSIL.

CDR3: CASSLERGGYEQYV. The CDR3 nucleotides read TGTGCCAGCAGCTTGGAGCGGGGGGGCTACGAGCAGTACGTC. The chain combines TRBV11-3 with TRBJ2-7; 10 positions match TRBD2. The CDR3 has 14 residues. The ends lost 3 bases at V and 3 bases at J; junction bases unmatched: 2. CDR1 and CDR2 (germline): SGHNT, YENEEA.

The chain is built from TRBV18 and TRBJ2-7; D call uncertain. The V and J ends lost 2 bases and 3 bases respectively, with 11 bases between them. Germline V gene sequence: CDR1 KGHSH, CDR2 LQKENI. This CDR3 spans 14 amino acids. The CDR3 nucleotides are TGTGCCAGCTCACCATACGTCACTGACTACGAGCAGTACGTC. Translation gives CASSPYVTDYEQYV.

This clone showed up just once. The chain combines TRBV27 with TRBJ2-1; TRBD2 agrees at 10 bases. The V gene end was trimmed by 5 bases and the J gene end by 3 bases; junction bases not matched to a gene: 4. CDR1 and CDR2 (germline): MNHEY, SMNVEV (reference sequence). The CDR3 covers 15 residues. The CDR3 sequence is CASSPPSGGYNEQFF. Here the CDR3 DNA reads TGTGCCAGCAGTCCCCCTAGCGGGGGCTACAATGAGCAGTTCTTC.